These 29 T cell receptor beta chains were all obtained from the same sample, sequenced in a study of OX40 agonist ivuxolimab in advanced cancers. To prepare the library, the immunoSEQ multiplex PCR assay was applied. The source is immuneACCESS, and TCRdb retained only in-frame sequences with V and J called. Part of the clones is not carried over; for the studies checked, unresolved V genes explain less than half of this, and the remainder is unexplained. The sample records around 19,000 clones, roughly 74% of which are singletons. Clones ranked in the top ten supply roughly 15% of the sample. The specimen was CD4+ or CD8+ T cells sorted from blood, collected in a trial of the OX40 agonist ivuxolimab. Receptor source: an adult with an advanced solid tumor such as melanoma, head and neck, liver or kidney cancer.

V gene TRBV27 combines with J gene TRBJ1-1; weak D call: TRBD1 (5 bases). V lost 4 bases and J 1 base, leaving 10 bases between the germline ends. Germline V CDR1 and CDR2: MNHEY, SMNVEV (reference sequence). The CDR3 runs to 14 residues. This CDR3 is CASSWDAANTEAFF. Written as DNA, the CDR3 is TGTGCCAGCAGTTGGGACGCGGCGAACACTGAAGCTTTCTTT.

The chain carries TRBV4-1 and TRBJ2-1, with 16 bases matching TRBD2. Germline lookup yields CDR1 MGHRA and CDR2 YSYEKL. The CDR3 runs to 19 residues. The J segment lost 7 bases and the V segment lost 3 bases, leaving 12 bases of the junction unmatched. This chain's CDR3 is CASSHPGLAGGPGVNEQFF. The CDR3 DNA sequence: TGCGCCAGCAGCCATCCGGGACTAGCGGGAGGGCCCGGCGTAAATGAGCAGTTCTTC.

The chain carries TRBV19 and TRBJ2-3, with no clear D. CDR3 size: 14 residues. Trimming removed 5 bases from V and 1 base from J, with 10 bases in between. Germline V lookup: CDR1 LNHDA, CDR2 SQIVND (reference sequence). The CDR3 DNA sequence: TGTGCCAGTAGTCCTCTACCGGGCACAGATACGCAGTATTTT. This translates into CASSPLPGTDTQYF. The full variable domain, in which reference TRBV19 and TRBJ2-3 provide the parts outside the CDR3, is DGGITQSPKYLFRKEGQNVTLSCEQNLNHDAMYWYRQDPGQGLRLIYYSQIVNDFQKGDIAEGYSVSREKKESFPLTVTSAQKNPTAFYLCASSPLPGTDTQYFGPGTRLTVL.

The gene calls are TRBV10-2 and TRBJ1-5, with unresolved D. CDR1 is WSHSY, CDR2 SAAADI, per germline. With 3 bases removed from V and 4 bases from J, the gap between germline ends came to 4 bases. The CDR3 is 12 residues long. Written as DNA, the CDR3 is TGCGCCAGCAGTGACTTTAATCAGCCCCAGCATTTT. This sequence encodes CASSDFNQPQHF.

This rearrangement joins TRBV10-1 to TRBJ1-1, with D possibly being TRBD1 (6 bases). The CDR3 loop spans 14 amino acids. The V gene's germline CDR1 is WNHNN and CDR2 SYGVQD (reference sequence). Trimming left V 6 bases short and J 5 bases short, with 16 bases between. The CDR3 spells CASRLKGVLTEAFF. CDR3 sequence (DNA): TGCGCCAGCAGACTGAAGGGGGTCCTAACTGAAGCTTTCTTT.

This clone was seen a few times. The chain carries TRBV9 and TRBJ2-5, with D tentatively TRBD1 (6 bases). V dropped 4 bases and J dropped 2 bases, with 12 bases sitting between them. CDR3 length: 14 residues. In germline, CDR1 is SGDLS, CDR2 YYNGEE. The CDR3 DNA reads TGTGCCAGCAGCCCAACGGACAGACAAGAGACCCAGTACTTC. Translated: CASSPTDRQETQYF.

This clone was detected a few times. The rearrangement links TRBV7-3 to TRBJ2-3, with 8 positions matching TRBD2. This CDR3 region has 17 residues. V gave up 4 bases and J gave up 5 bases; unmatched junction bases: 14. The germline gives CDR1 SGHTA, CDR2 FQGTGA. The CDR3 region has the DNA TGTGCCAGCAGCTCCGACCCATCGACGGGAGGGGAAGATACGCAGTATTTT. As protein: CASSSDPSTGGEDTQYF. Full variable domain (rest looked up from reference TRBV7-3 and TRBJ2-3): GAGVSQTPSNKVTEKGKYVELRCDPISGHTALYWYRQSLGQGPEFLIYFQGTGAADDSGLPNDRFFAVRPEGSVSTLKIQRTERGDSAVYLCASSSDPSTGGEDTQYFGPGTRLTVL.

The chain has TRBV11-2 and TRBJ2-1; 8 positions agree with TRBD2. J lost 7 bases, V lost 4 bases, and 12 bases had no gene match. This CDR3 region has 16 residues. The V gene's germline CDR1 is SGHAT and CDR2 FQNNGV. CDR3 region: CASSSAPGLEGNEQFF. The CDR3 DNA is TGTGCCAGCAGCTCCGCTCCGGGACTAGAGGGGAATGAGCAGTTCTTC. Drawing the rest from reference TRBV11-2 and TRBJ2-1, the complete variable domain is EAGVAQSPRYKIIEKRQSVAFWCNPISGHATLYWYQQILGQGPKLLIQFQNNGVVDDSQLPKDRFSAERLKGVDSTLKIQPAKLEDSAVYLCASSSAPGLEGNEQFFGPGTRLTVL.

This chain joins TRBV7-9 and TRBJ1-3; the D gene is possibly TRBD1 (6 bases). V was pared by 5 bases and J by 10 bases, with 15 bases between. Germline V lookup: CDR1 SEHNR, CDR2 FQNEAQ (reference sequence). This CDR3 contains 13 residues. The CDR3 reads CASSLGQGRTIYF. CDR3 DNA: TGTGCCAGCAGCCTGGGGCAGGGGAGGACCATATATTTT.

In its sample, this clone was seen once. DNA for the CDR3: TGTGCCAGCAGTGAAAGCTCGGGCAGGGCACAGTTCTTC. This translates into CASSESSGRAQFF. The rearrangement links TRBV6-1 to TRBJ2-1; D might be TRBD1 (5 bases). Trimming took off 2 bases at V and 13 bases at J, with 15 bases between the two ends. Germline CDR1 is MNHNS and CDR2 is SASEGT. The length of the CDR3 is 13 residues.

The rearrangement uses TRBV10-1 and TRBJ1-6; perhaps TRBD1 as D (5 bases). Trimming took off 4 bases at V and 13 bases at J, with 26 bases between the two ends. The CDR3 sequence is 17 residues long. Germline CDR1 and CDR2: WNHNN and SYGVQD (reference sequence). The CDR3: CASSGGTGFGGIQPLHF. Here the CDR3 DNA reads TGCGCCAGCAGTGGTGGGACCGGGTTTGGGGGAATTCAGCCCCTCCACTTT.

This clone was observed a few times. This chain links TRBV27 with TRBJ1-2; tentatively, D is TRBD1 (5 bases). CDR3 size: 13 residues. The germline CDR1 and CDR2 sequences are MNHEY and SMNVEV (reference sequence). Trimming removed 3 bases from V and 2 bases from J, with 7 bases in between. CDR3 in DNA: TGTGCCAGCAGTTTGGAGGGGAACTATGGCTACACCTTC. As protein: CASSLEGNYGYTF.

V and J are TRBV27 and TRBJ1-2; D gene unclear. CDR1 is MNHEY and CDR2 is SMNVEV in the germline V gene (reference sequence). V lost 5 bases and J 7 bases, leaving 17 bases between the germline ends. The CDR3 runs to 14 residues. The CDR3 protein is CASSPVGRGRGYTF. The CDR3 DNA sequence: TGTGCCAGCAGTCCCGTCGGCCGAGGACGTGGCTACACCTTC.

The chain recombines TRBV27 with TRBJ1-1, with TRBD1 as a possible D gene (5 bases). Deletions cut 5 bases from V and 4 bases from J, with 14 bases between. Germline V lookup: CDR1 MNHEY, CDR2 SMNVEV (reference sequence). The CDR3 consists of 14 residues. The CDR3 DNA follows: TGTGCCAGCAGTCTCGCCCAGGGTGTCACTGAAGCTTTCTTT. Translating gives CASSLAQGVTEAFF.

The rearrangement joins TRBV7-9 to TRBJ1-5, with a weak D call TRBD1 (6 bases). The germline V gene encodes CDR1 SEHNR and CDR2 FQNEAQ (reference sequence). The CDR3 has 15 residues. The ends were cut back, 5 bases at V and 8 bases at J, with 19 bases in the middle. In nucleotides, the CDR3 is TGTGCCAGCAGCAAAGGGGGGCGAAGTGGAGAGCCCCAGCATTTT. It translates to CASSKGGRSGEPQHF.

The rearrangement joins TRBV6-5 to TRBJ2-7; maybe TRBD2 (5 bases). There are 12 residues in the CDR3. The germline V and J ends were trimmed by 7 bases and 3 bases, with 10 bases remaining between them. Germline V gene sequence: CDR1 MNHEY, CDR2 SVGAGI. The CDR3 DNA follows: TGTGCCAGCACCTCTCGGGGCTACGAGCAGTACTTC. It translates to CASTSRGYEQYF.

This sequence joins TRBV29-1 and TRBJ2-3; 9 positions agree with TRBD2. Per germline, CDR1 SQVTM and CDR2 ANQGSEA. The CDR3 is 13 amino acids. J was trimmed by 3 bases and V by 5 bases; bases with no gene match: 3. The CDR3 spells CSVKSGGTDTQYF. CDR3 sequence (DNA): TGCAGCGTTAAAAGCGGGGGGACAGATACGCAGTATTTT.

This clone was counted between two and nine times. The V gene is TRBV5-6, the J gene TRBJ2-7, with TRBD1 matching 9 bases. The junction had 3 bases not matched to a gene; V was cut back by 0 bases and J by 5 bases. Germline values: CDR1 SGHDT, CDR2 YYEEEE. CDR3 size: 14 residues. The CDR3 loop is CASSLGQGGHEQYF. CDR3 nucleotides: TGTGCCAGCAGCTTGGGACAGGGGGGACACGAGCAGTACTTC.

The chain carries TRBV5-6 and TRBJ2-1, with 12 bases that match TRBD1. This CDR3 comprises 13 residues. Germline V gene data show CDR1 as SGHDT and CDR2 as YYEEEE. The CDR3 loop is CAEGDRGRDEQFF. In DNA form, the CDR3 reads TGTGCGGAAGGGGACAGGGGGCGAGATGAGCAGTTCTTC.

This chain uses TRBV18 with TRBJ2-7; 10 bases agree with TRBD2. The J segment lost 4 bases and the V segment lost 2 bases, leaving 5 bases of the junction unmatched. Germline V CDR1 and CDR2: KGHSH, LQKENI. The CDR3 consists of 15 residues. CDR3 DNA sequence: TGTGCCAGCTCACCAAGCGGGAGGGCCGTATACGAGCAGTACTTC. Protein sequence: CASSPSGRAVYEQYF.

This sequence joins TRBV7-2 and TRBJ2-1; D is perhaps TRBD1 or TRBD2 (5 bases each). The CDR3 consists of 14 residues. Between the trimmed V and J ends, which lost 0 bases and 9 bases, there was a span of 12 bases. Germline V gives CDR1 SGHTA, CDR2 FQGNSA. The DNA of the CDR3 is TGTGCCAGCAGCTTAGCCGCCGGGGCCGCTGAGCAGTTCTTC. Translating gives CASSLAAGAAEQFF.

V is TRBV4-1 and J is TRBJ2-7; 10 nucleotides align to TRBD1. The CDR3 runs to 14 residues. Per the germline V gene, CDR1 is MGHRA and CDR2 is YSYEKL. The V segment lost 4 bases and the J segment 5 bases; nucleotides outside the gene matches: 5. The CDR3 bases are TGCGCCAGCAGCCGGGACAGGGGTATCGACGAGCAGTACTTC. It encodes CASSRDRGIDEQYF.

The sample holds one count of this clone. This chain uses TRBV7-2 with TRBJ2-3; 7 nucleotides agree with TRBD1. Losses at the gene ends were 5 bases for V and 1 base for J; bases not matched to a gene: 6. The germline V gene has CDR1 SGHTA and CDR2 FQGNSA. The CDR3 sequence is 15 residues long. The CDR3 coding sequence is TGTGCCAGCAGCGACCGAAGGGGGCGCACAGATACGCAGTATTTT. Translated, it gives CASSDRRGRTDTQYF.

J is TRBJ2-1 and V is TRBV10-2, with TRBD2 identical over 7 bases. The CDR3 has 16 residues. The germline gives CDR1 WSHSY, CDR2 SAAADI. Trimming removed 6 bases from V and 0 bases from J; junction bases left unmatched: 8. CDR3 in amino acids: CASRGGTSDSYNEQFF. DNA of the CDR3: TGCGCCAGCAGGGGAGGGACCTCAGACTCCTACAATGAGCAGTTCTTC.

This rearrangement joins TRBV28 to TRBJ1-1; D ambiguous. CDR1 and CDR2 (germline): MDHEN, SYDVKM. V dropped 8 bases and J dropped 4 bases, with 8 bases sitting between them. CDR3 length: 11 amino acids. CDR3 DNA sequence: TGTGCCAGCGGGAGGAGCACTGAAGCTTTCTTT. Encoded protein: CASGRSTEAFF.

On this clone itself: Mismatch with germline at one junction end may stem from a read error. As DNA, the CDR3 is TGCGCCAGCAGTGATTTGCGGGATCTGTTTTTT. This encodes CASSDLRDLFF. The chain recombines TRBV10-2 with TRBJ2-2; possible D gene TRBD2, 6 bases. The V gene's germline CDR1 is WSHSY and CDR2 SAAADI. This CDR3 contains 11 residues.

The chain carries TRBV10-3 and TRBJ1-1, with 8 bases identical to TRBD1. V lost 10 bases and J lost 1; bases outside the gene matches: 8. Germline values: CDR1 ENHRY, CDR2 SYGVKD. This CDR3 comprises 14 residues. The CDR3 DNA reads TGTGCCACCAATCAGGACAGGGCGAACACTGAAGCTTTCTTT. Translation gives CATNQDRANTEAFF.

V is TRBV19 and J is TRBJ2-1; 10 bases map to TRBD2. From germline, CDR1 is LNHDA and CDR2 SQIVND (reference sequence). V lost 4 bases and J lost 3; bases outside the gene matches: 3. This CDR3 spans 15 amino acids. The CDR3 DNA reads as TGTGCCAGTAGTACTAGCGGGAGTGTCTACAATGAGCAGTTCTTC. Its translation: CASSTSGSVYNEQFF.

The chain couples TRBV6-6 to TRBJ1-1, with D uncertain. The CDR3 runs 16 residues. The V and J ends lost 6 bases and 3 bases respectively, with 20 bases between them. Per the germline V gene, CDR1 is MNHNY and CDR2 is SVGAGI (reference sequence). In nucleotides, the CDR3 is TGTGCCAGCAGACCTAAGGCGTTCCCTCCGGACACTGAAGCTTTCTTT. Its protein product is CASRPKAFPPDTEAFF.